The source of this T cell receptor (beta chain) is a study of vaccination and CD4 T cells after COVID-19. About the study: Recovered patients in the cohort numbered six men and four women, two of them Hispanic. Post-COVID sampling occurred a median approximately 99 days after diagnosis (range 35 to 161).

This clonotype was seen a handful of times. Its antigen is unknown. At the Johns Hopkins FTIC core, DNA taken from cultured CD4+ T cells was sequenced by way of the Oncomine TCR Beta short-read assay. Each CDR3 protein gets one entry after TCRdb re-called the PCR reads with MiXCR. The sample carries 10,000 to 15,000 distinct CDR3 sequences, about 50% recorded once. Sample treatment: approximately nine-day PBMC culture with coronavirus spike peptide pools or control peptides (ViraFEST assay). The CDR3 runs 12 residues. Trimming cost V 6 bases and J 8 bases, with 13 bases left between them. The clonotype comes from a human donor who had recovered from COVID-19. Sequencing input: CD4+ T cells from blood, cultured in vitro. The J gene is TRBJ1-2, the V gene TRBV12-3 or TRBV12-4; no firm D call. CDR3: CASSDSELGYTF. The CDR3 DNA reads as TGTGCCAGCAGCGATTCAGAACTGGGCTACACCTTC.